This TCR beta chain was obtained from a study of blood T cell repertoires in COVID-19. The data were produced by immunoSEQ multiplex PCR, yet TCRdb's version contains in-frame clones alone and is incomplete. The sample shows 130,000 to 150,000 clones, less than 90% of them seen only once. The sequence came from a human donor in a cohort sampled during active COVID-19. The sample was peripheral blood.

DNA for the CDR3: TGTGCCACCCAGGGGGTGAACACTGAAGCTTTCTTT. It translates to CATQGVNTEAFF. This chain joins TRBV6-5 and TRBJ1-1; 7 positions agree with TRBD1. The J segment lost 0 bases and the V segment lost 10 bases, leaving 2 bases of the junction unmatched. Germline V lookup: CDR1 MNHEY, CDR2 SVGAGI. CDR3 length equals 12 residues.